A single sample is the source of the 18 T cell receptor beta chains below, sequenced in a study of HIV-infected patients and healthy controls. TCRdb reprocessed the 5' RACE reads with MiXCR, giving one entry per CDR3 protein. The sample has 55,000 to 70,000 distinct CDR3 sequences, under 25% seen once. Specimen: CD4+ T cells from blood. The receptor set was obtained from a human donor in good health.

In this sample, this clonotype turned up many times. J is TRBJ1-4 and V is TRBV5-5; TRBD1 might be the D (5 bases). Per germline, CDR1 SGHKS and CDR2 YYEKEE (reference sequence). The CDR3 sequence is 15 residues long. V lost 6 bases, J lost 6 bases, and 18 bases lay in between. Here the CDR3 reads CASTRTGTVDEKLFF. The CDR3 nucleotides are TGTGCCAGCACCCGAACCGGGACTGTTGATGAAAAACTGTTTTTT.

V gene TRBV2 combines with J gene TRBJ1-5, with D unclear. The CDR3 loop spans 14 amino acids. The V gene's germline CDR1 is SNHLY and CDR2 FYNNEI. Trimming removed 4 bases from V and 0 bases from J, with 7 bases in between. This chain's CDR3 is CASSVLNSNQPQHF. CDR3 DNA sequence: TGTGCCAGCAGTGTCCTTAATAGCAATCAGCCCCAGCATTTT.

The chain carries TRBV25-1 and TRBJ1-6; D not certain. Trimming stripped 4 bases from V and 4 bases from J, with 5 bases between. Germline CDR1 is MGHDK and CDR2 is SYGVNS. The CDR3 runs 13 residues. CDR3 coding DNA: TGTGCCAGCAGTGCAGATTATAATTCACCCCTCCACTTT. Protein: CASSADYNSPLHF. Full variable domain (rest looked up from reference TRBV25-1 and TRBJ1-6): EADIYQTPRYLVIGTGKKITLECSQTMGHDKMYWYQQDPGMELHLIHYSYGVNSTEKGDLSSESTVSRIRTEHFPLTLESARPSHTSQYLCASSADYNSPLHFGNGTRLTVT.

The chain carries TRBV29-1 and TRBJ2-7, with D perhaps being TRBD1 or TRBD2 (5 bases each). The CDR3 contains 13 residues. Germline V gene sequence: CDR1 SQVTM, CDR2 ANQGSEA. The ends were cut back, 6 bases at V and 2 bases at J, with 14 bases in the middle. The DNA for the CDR3 is TGCAGCGTGGGGGATGACGGACCCTACGAGCAGTACTTC. It is translated as CSVGDDGPYEQYF.

The V gene is TRBV19, the J gene TRBJ1-2; a weak D match, TRBD1 (6 bases). Looked up from germline, CDR1 is LNHDA and CDR2 is SQIVND (reference sequence). The ends were cut back, 0 bases at V and 4 bases at J, with 12 bases in the middle. This CDR3 is built from 15 residues. DNA of the CDR3: TGTGCCAGTAGTATAGATAGGGGCAGGGGCTATGGCTACACCTTC. Translation: CASSIDRGRGYGYTF.

This clonotype was detected only a few times. The genes are TRBV30 and TRBJ2-7; the D gene is possibly TRBD1 (8 bases). CDR1 and CDR2 (germline): GTSNPN, SVGIG (reference sequence). The V and J ends lost 0 bases and 2 bases respectively, with 11 bases between them. CDR3 size: 14 residues. The CDR3 nucleotides read TGTGCCTGGAGTGTACAGGGGGGGACCTACGAGCAGTACTTC. Protein: CAWSVQGGTYEQYF.

This clonotype came up many times. CDR3 bases: TGTGCCACTTCAACTAGCGGTATAGAGCAGTACTTC. As protein: CATSTSGIEQYF. The chain couples TRBV12-3 or TRBV12-4 to TRBJ2-7; 8 nucleotides line up with TRBD2. There are 12 residues in the CDR3. Germline trimming cut 10 bases from V and 7 bases from J; bases unmatched to any gene: 9.

This clonotype was seen only a few times. At one of its ends the junction is not consistent with the germline gene, which may arise from a read error. This sequence joins TRBV11-2 and TRBJ2-7, with TRBD1 matching 7 bases. The CDR3 is 13 amino acids. In germline, CDR1 is SGHAT, CDR2 FQNNGV. The CDR3 coding sequence is TGTGCCAGCAGCCCTAGCTCCGGGACAGAGACCGATTTC. Protein product: CASSPSSGTETDF.

This clonotype has at least ten counts. V is TRBV7-9 and J is TRBJ2-3; perhaps TRBD2 as D (5 bases). Germline CDR1 reads SEHNR; CDR2 reads FQNEAQ (reference sequence). With 1 base removed from V and 2 bases from J, the gap between germline ends came to 10 bases. This CDR3 is 15 amino acids long. This CDR3 reads CASSLVGLNTDTQYF. As DNA, the CDR3 is TGTGCCAGCAGCTTAGTAGGACTCAACACAGATACGCAGTATTTT. Combining the CDR3 with reference TRBV7-9 and TRBJ2-3 gives the whole variable domain DTGVSQNPRHKITKRGQNVTFRCDPISEHNRLYWYRQTLGQGPEFLTYFQNEAQLEKSRLLSDRFSAERPKGSFSTLEIQRTEQGDSAMYLCASSLVGLNTDTQYFGPGTRLTVL.

This clonotype occurred many times. The chain joins TRBV20-1 to TRBJ1-5; tentative D call: TRBD1 (5 bases). V was trimmed by 1 base and J by 4 bases, leaving 11 bases between them. The CDR3 length is 14 residues. Germline assignment: CDR1 DFQATT and CDR2 SNEGSKA (reference sequence). This CDR3 is CSARVRTQNQPQHF. Written as DNA, the CDR3 is TGCAGTGCTAGAGTCCGGACACAGAATCAGCCCCAGCATTTT.

The rearrangement joins TRBV12-3 or TRBV12-4 to TRBJ2-1, with D hard to call. V was trimmed by 5 bases and J by 0 bases, leaving 5 bases between them. This CDR3 has 13 amino acids. CDR3 coding DNA: TGTGCCAGCAGTCTGAACTCCTACAATGAGCAGTTCTTC. Translation: CASSLNSYNEQFF.

J is TRBJ1-1 and V is TRBV6-1; D call uncertain. The V end lost 4 bases, the J end lost 3 bases, and 12 bases lay between the germline ends. Germline lookup yields CDR1 MNHNS and CDR2 SASEGT. The CDR3 is made up of 14 amino acids. The CDR3 here is CASSGGGYYTEAFF. CDR3 sequence (DNA): TGTGCCAGCAGTGGTGGCGGCTATTACACTGAAGCTTTCTTT.

CDR3 nucleotides: TGTGCCAGCTCACCCATACTAGCGGGAGTCTACGAGCAGTACTTC. Amino acids: CASSPILAGVYEQYF. The genes are TRBV18 and TRBJ2-7; 11 bases line up with TRBD2. The CDR3 runs to 15 residues. J gave up 3 bases and V 3 bases, and 4 bases lay outside the gene matches. Germline lookup yields CDR1 KGHSH and CDR2 LQKENI.

The sample holds a few counts of this clonotype. The V and J genes are TRBV12-3 or TRBV12-4 and TRBJ2-7, with 9 bases that match TRBD1. The length of the CDR3 is 16 residues. V was clipped by 0 bases and J by 4 bases; unmatched bases: 7. The CDR3 bases are TGTGCCAGCAGTTTAGCCGGGACAGGGTCGAATTACGAGCAGTACTTC. Protein: CASSLAGTGSNYEQYF.

This clonotype was observed many times. This rearrangement joins TRBV6-5 to TRBJ1-1, with D perhaps TRBD1 (6 bases). The CDR3 has 13 residues. The V gene's germline CDR1 is MNHEY and CDR2 SVGAGI. Trimming left V 7 bases short and J 1 base short, with 10 bases between. CDR3 loop: CASMKQGNTEAFF. As DNA, the CDR3 is TGTGCCAGCATGAAACAGGGGAACACTGAAGCTTTCTTT.

V and J are TRBV4-1 and TRBJ1-4; D ambiguous. Germline-derived CDR1 and CDR2 are MGHRA and YSYEKL. The ends were cut back, 4 bases at V and 8 bases at J, with 17 bases in the middle. The length of the CDR3 is 15 residues. The CDR3 spells CASSPLNAEREKLFF. CDR3 nucleotides: TGCGCCAGCAGCCCCCTTAACGCGGAGAGAGAAAAACTGTTTTTT.

This clonotype was found many times. The V and J genes are TRBV10-3 and TRBJ1-2; 7 bases are shared with TRBD1. The CDR3 loop spans 13 amino acids. CDR1 and CDR2 from the germline V gene are ENHRY and SYGVKD. V gave up 4 bases and J gave up 4 bases; unmatched junction bases: 3. CDR3 coding DNA: TGTGCCATCAGTGTTGAGGGGGCCTATGGCTACACCTTC. Its protein product is CAISVEGAYGYTF.

This clonotype was found a few times. The V and J genes are TRBV11-3 and TRBJ2-3; 8 nucleotides align to TRBD1. CDR1 and CDR2 (germline): SGHNT, YENEEA. The CDR3 spans 16 residues. J lost 2 bases, V lost 5 bases, and 9 bases had no gene match. The CDR3 DNA reads as TGTGCCAGCAGCCGCGGACAGGGTCGTATCACAGATACGCAGTATTTT. As protein: CASSRGQGRITDTQYF.